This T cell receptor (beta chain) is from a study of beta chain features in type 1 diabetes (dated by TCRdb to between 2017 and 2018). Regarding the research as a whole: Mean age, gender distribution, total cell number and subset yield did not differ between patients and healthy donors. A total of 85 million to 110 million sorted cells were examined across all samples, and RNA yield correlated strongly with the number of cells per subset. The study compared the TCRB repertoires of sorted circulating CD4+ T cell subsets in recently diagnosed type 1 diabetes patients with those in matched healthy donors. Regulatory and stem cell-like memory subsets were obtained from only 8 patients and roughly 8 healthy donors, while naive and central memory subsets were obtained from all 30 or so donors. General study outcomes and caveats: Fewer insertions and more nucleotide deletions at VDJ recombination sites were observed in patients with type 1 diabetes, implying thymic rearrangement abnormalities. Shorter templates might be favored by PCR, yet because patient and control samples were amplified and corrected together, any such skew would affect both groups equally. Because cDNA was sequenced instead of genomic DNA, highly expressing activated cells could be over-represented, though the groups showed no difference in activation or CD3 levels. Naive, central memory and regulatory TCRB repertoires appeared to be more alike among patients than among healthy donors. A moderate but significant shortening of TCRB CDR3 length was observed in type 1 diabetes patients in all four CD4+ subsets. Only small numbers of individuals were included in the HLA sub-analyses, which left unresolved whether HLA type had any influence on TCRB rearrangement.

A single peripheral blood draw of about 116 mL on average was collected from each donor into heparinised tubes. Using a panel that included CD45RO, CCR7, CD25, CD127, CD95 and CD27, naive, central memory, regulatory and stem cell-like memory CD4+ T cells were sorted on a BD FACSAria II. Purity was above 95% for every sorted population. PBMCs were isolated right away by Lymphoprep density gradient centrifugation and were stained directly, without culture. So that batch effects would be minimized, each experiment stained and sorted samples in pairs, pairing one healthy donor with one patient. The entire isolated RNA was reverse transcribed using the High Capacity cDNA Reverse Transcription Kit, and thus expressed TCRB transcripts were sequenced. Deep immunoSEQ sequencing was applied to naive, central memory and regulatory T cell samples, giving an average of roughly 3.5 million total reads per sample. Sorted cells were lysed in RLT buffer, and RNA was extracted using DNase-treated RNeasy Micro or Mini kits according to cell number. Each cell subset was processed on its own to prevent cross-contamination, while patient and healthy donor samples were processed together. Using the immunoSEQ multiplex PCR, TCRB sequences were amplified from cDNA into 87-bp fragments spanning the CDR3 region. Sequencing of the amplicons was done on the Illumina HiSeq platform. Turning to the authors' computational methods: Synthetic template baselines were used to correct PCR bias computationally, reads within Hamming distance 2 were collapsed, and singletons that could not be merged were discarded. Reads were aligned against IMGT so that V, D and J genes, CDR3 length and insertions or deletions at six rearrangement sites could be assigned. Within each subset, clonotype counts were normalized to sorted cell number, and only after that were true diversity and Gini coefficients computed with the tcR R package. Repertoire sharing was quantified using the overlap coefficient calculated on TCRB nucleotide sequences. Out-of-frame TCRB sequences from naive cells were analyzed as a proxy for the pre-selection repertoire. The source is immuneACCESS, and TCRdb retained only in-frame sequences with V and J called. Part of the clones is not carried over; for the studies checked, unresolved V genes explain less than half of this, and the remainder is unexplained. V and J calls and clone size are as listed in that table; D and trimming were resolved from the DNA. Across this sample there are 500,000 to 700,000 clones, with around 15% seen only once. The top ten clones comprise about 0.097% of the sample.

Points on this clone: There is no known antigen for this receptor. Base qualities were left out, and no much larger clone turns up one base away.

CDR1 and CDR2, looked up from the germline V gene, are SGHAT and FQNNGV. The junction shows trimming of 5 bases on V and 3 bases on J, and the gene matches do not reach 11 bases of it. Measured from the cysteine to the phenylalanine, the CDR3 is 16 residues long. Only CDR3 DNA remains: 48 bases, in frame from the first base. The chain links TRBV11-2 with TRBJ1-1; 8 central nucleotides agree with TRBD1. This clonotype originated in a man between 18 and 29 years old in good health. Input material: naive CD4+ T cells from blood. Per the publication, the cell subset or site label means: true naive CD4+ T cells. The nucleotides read TGTGCCAGCAGCACAAGGACAGGGATTTGGGACACTGAAGCTTTCTTT. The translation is CASSTRTGIWDTEAFF.